This T cell receptor (beta chain) was sequenced in a study of tumor and adjacent non-tumor tissue in lung cancer. On this clonotype itself: Antigen unknown. One end of the junction does not line up with germline, which may come from a read error.

Three rounds of nested PCR, following a modified ARM-PCR protocol, produced the TCRbeta library. MiXCR, run by TCRdb on the multiplex PCR reads, gives a single entry per CDR3 protein. The sample records tens of thousands of distinct CDR3 sequences, around two thirds being singletons. This sample's RNA came from whole unsorted tissue. More than 3 cm separated this lung sample from the edge of the tumor. The germline CDR1 and CDR2 sequences are MGHRA and YSYEKL. The CDR3 extends over 17 amino acids. Study-wide results and limits: Normal lung showed higher cumulative top 100 clone frequency than tumor.

Sequenced material: distant non-tumor lung tissue. The origin of this receptor is a woman in her forties or fifties with non-small cell lung cancer. J is TRBJ2-1 and V is TRBV4-1, with 13 bases aligning to TRBD2. CDR3: CANSQKGLAGSYNEQFF. The CDR3 bases are TGCGCCAACAGCCAAAAGGGACTAGCGGGATCGTATAATGAGCAGTTCTTC.